The next 23 T cell receptor beta chains were all read from a single sample in a study of molecular identifiers for immune sequencing clone quantification. Each CDR3 protein gets one entry after TCRdb re-called the PCR reads with MiXCR. This sample carries 9,500 to 15,000 distinct CDR3 sequences, 15% to 20% of them seen once, and the ten largest clones take roughly 1.5%. Sequenced: naive CD8+ T cells from blood, with Jurkat cell RNA spiked in. Indicated subset: FACS-sorted CD8+CD4-CCR7+CD45RA+ naive T cells. These receptors were collected from a human donor in good health. Some libraries in this study had Jurkat cell RNA spiked in.

This clonotype is labeled as medium-sized (0.01 to 0.1%). The gene calls are TRBV5-1 and TRBJ2-7; tentative D call: TRBD2 (6 bases). V lost 3 bases to trimming and J lost 0 bases, with 10 bases between them. The CDR3 spans 14 residues. Per the germline V gene, CDR1 is SGHRS and CDR2 is YFSETQ. As DNA, the CDR3 is TGCGCCAGCAGCTGGGGGGATTACTCCTACGAGCAGTACTTC. It encodes CASSWGDYSYEQYF.

This clonotype was counted many times. The gene calls are TRBV9 and TRBJ1-1; D unresolved. Germline CDR1 is SGDLS and CDR2 is YYNGEE. The V gene lost 6 bases and the J gene lost 4 bases, with 10 bases spanning the gap. The length of the CDR3 is 12 residues. CDR3 nucleotide sequence: TGTGCCAGCATCGACCTCAGCACTGAAGCTTTCTTT. Translated, it gives CASIDLSTEAFF.

Judged by abundance, this clonotype is medium-sized. The chain uses TRBV7-9 and TRBJ1-5; D is unclear. The CDR3 contains 14 residues. V was cut by 5 bases and J by 4 bases, with 12 bases left in between. The germline V gene has CDR1 SEHNR and CDR2 FQNEAQ (reference sequence). The CDR3 here is CASSRPVGNQPQHF. As DNA, the CDR3 is TGTGCCAGCAGCCGACCAGTAGGTAATCAGCCCCAGCATTTT. Complete variable domain (other parts from reference TRBV7-9 and TRBJ1-5): DTGVSQNPRHKITKRGQNVTFRCDPISEHNRLYWYRQTLGQGPEFLTYFQNEAQLEKSRLLSDRFSAERPKGSFSTLEIQRTEQGDSAMYLCASSRPVGNQPQHFGDGTRLSIL.

This clonotype is medium-sized within its sample. The chain carries TRBV27 and TRBJ2-7, with D tentatively TRBD2 (5 bases). With 3 bases removed from V and 2 bases from J, the gap between germline ends came to 8 bases. The CDR3 runs to 13 residues. Germline loops: CDR1 MNHEY, CDR2 SMNVEV (reference sequence). The CDR3 region is CASSFPGTYEQYF. The DNA of the CDR3 is TGTGCCAGCAGTTTCCCGGGGACCTACGAGCAGTACTTC.

This clonotype is judged medium-sized. This chain connects TRBV20-1 to TRBJ2-3; the match to TRBD1 covers 8 bases. The V gene end was trimmed by 0 bases and the J gene end by 2 bases; junction bases not matched to a gene: 10. There are 17 residues in the CDR3. CDR1 is DFQATT and CDR2 is SNEGSKA in the germline V gene (reference sequence). The DNA for the CDR3 is TGCAGTGCTAGAGATGTGACAGGGGCTCGCATCACAGATACGCAGTATTTT. This translates into CSARDVTGARITDTQYF.

CDR3 DNA sequence: TGTGCCAGCAGCCCGACTAGCGGGAGGCAAAGGGATGAGCAGTTCTTC. Its translation: CASSPTSGRQRDEQFF. The chain carries TRBV7-9 and TRBJ2-1; 13 positions match TRBD2. The CDR3 length is 16 residues. Germline assignment: CDR1 SEHNR and CDR2 FQNEAQ (reference sequence). The V gene end was trimmed by 5 bases and the J gene end by 8 bases; junction bases not matched to a gene: 9.

This clonotype is deemed medium-sized. V usage is TRBV27 and J usage is TRBJ1-5; tentatively, D is TRBD1 (6 bases). The CDR3 covers 15 residues. Germline V gene data show CDR1 as MNHEY and CDR2 as SMNVEV (reference sequence). The V and J ends lost 5 bases and 0 bases respectively, with 11 bases between them. The CDR3 loop is CASSDGTYSNQPQHF. The DNA for the CDR3 is TGTGCCAGCAGTGACGGGACATATAGCAATCAGCCCCAGCATTTT.

This chain links TRBV29-1 with TRBJ2-1, with a possible D match to TRBD2 (6 bases). This CDR3 spans 14 amino acids. Trimming removed 7 bases at V and 1 base at J, with 14 bases between. Per germline, CDR1 SQVTM and CDR2 ANQGSEA. For the CDR3, the DNA is TGCAGCGCAGAGGAGGGAGAGTCCTACAATGAGCAGTTCTTC. The encoded protein is CSAEEGESYNEQFF.

Regarding this clonotype: This may come from a read error, since a much larger clone is one base off. A read error is likely, as this CDR3 ends without the conserved phenylalanine or tryptophan. The chain is built from TRBV24-1 and TRBJ2-4; no clear D gene. Germline CDR1 and CDR2: KGHDR and SFDVKD. The CDR3 is 13 amino acids. The ends were cut back, 3 bases at V and 6 bases at J, with 8 bases in the middle. CDR3 residues: CATSDAWGNIQYS. DNA of the CDR3: TGTGCCACCAGTGATGCCTGGGGAAACATTCAGTACTCC.

By sample fraction, this clonotype is medium-sized. V usage is TRBV6-5 and J usage is TRBJ1-3, with D hard to call. The CDR3 is made up of 14 amino acids. Trimming stripped 6 bases from V and 1 base from J, with 10 bases between. CDR1 and CDR2 (germline): MNHEY, SVGAGI. CDR3 protein: CASSQVRSGNTIYF. DNA for the CDR3: TGTGCCAGCAGCCAGGTTAGATCTGGAAACACCATATATTTT.

For this clonotype: A much larger clone differs from this one at a single base, so this may be a read error. This sequence joins TRBV29-1 and TRBJ2-1; 12 bases are a match to TRBD2. From germline, CDR1 is SQVTM and CDR2 ANQGSEA. CDR3 length: 14 amino acids. Here the CDR3 reads CSVGRTSGKYEPFF. Written as DNA, the CDR3 is TGCAGCGTTGGGAGGACTAGCGGGAAGTATGAGCCGTTCTTC.

Judged by abundance, this clonotype is medium-sized. The chain joins TRBV4-1 to TRBJ2-3, with 7 bases lining up with TRBD2. The CDR3 covers 17 residues. CDR1 MGHRA and CDR2 YSYEKL come from the germline V gene. V trimming: 0 bases; J trimming: 7 bases; junction bases outside the gene matches: 13. The CDR3 loop is CASSQDRGSGEGNTQYF. CDR3 bases: TGCGCCAGCAGCCAAGATCGAGGAAGCGGGGAGGGAAATACGCAGTATTTT.

The V gene is TRBV5-1, the J gene TRBJ2-7; 7 nucleotides line up with TRBD1. Germline V gives CDR1 SGHRS, CDR2 YFSETQ. There are 14 residues in the CDR3. J was trimmed by 2 bases and V by 2 bases; bases with no gene match: 4. The CDR3 sequence: CASSFFQGAYEQYF. The CDR3 coding sequence is TGCGCCAGCAGCTTTTTCCAGGGGGCCTACGAGCAGTACTTC.

This clonotype was counted at least ten times. The CDR3 bases are TGTGCCAGCAGCCCGGAACTAGCGGGAGTGTCCTACGAGCAGTACTTC. The encoded protein is CASSPELAGVSYEQYF. This chain links TRBV7-6 with TRBJ2-7; TRBD2 matches 11 bases. Germline values: CDR1 SGHVS, CDR2 FNYEAQ. The ends lost 5 bases at V and 1 base at J; junction bases unmatched: 7. The CDR3 spans 16 residues.

In this sample, this clonotype turned up many times. The V and J genes are TRBV29-1 and TRBJ1-5; 10 bases are shared with TRBD1. Germline V gene data show CDR1 as SQVTM and CDR2 as ANQGSEA. V gave up 2 bases and J gave up 11 bases; unmatched junction bases: 12. The CDR3 spans 15 residues. The CDR3 DNA is TGCAGCGTTGAAATTTGGACAGGGGGTCGTTCAGCCCAGCATTTT. Residues: CSVEIWTGGRSAQHF.

The V and J genes are TRBV7-8 and TRBJ2-6; 10 positions match TRBD1. The CDR3 is 16 amino acids. With 0 bases clipped from V and 13 bases from J, the junction kept 9 bases outside the gene matches. From germline, CDR1 is SGHVS and CDR2 FQNEAQ. CDR3 residues: CASSLAGQGGSWVLTF. The CDR3 DNA reads TGTGCCAGCAGCTTAGCCGGACAGGGGGGCTCTTGGGTCCTGACTTTC.

This clonotype was seen many times. The V and J genes are TRBV27 and TRBJ2-3, with no clear D. The CDR3 totals 17 residues. Trimming removed 3 bases from V and 5 bases from J, with 21 bases in between. Germline-derived CDR1 and CDR2 are MNHEY and SMNVEV (reference sequence). The CDR3 DNA follows: TGTGCCAGCAGTTTGACAACGATCCAAAATCCCCTAGATACGCAGTATTTT. As protein: CASSLTTIQNPLDTQYF.

The chain employs TRBV4-3 and TRBJ2-7; TRBD1 agrees at 9 bases. CDR3 size: 15 residues. V was pared by 1 base and J by 1 base, with 2 bases of the junction left unmatched. Germline V CDR1 and CDR2: LGHNA, YSLEER. The CDR3 DNA reads as TGCGCCAGCAGCCAAGGGACAGGGGTATCCTACGAGCAGTACTTC. It yields the protein CASSQGTGVSYEQYF.

Sample share makes this clonotype medium-sized. The rearrangement links TRBV3-1 to TRBJ1-5; D ambiguous. Germline CDR1 is LGHDT and CDR2 is YNNKEL (reference sequence). CDR3 length: 15 amino acids. V lost 5 bases and J 0 bases, leaving 11 bases between the germline ends. The CDR3 loop reads CASSADGYSNQPQHF. CDR3 nucleotide sequence: TGTGCCAGCAGCGCGGACGGTTATAGCAATCAGCCCCAGCATTTT.

In its sample, this clonotype was seen many times. V usage is TRBV27 and J usage is TRBJ2-7; D is undetermined. V was clipped by 5 bases and J by 2 bases, with 4 bases between them. The CDR3 spans 11 residues. Germline lookup yields CDR1 MNHEY and CDR2 SMNVEV (reference sequence). The CDR3, as DNA: TGTGCCAGCAGTGGAACCTACGAGCAGTACTTC. It encodes CASSGTYEQYF.

In the case of this clonotype: Possible read error: a much larger clone is one base away. The CDR3 bases are TGCGCCAGCAGCCGAGATACGACAACTAGCGGGAGAGGGGAGCAGTTCTTC. Translation gives CASSRDTTTSGRGEQFF. The chain employs TRBV4-3 and TRBJ2-1, with 11 bases aligning to TRBD2. Germline CDR1 LGHNA, CDR2 YSLEER. The CDR3 extends over 17 amino acids. Unmatched junction bases numbered 15, after V lost 4 bases and J lost 10 bases.

Turning to this clonotype: The CDR3 end shows no conserved phenylalanine or tryptophan, and so a read error is likely. The chain carries TRBV2 and TRBJ1-4, with 9 nucleotides matching TRBD1. The CDR3 extends over 14 amino acids. Germline lookup yields CDR1 SNHLY and CDR2 FYNNEI. CDR3 in DNA: TGTGCCAGCAGTGGTGGACAGGGGAATGAAAAGCTGTTTTCT. Protein: CASSGGQGNEKLFS.

Points on this clonotype: A much larger clonotype is one base distant, so this may be a read error. The chain is built from TRBV18 and TRBJ2-5; possibly TRBD1 for D (5 bases). The CDR3 has 13 amino acids. V lost 5 bases, J lost 5 bases, and 12 bases lay in between. Germline lookup yields CDR1 KGHSH and CDR2 LQKENI. The CDR3 loop reads CASSRGAGETQYF. CDR3 nucleotide sequence: TGTGCCAGCTCAAGGGGCGCCGGCGAGACCCAGTACTTC.